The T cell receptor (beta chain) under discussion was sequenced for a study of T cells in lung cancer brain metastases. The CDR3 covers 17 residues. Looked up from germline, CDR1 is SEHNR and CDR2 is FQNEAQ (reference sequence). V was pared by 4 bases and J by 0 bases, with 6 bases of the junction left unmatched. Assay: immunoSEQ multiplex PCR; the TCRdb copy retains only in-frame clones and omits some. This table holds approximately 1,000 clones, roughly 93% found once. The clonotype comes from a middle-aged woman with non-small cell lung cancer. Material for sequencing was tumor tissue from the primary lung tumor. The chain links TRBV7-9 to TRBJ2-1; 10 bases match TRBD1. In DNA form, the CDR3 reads TGTGCCAGCAGCTATGGGACAGGGGTTAGCTCCTACAATGAGCAGTTCTTC. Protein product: CASSYGTGVSSYNEQFF.